These 9 T cell receptor beta chains were sequenced from one sample in a study of OX40 agonist ivuxolimab in advanced cancers. Method: immunoSEQ multiplex PCR; TCRdb's copy keeps in-frame clones and lacks some. Here the sample spans tens of thousands of clones, approximately 90% being singletons. The sample here was CD4+ or CD8+ T cells sorted from blood, taken in a trial of the OX40 agonist ivuxolimab. The receptors were sampled from an adult with an advanced solid tumor such as melanoma, head and neck, liver or kidney cancer.

This clone occurred once. The chain couples TRBV5-8 to TRBJ1-5; D unclear. The CDR3 is made up of 15 amino acids. CDR1 is SGHTS, CDR2 YDEGEE, per germline. Trimming stripped 0 bases from V and 2 bases from J, with 9 bases between. CDR3 protein: CASSLVGVGNQPQHF. CDR3 nucleotides: TGTGCCAGCAGCTTGGTGGGTGTCGGCAATCAGCCCCAGCATTTT.

The CDR3 sequence is CASSLGVHSNQPQHF. CDR3 DNA sequence: TGTGCCAGCAGCTTAGGTGTGCATTCCAATCAGCCCCAGCATTTT. The genes are TRBV11-2 and TRBJ1-5; D remains unclear. The germline V gene encodes CDR1 SGHAT and CDR2 FQNNGV. The CDR3 extends over 15 amino acids. Trimming shortened V by 1 base and J by 3 bases, and 10 bases separated the two germline ends.

The V gene is TRBV27, the J gene TRBJ1-1; weak D call: TRBD1 (5 bases). The germline V gene encodes CDR1 MNHEY and CDR2 SMNVEV (reference sequence). Trimming took off 5 bases at V and 5 bases at J, with 12 bases between the two ends. The CDR3 is 13 amino acids. The CDR3 bases are TGTGCCAGCAGTAGGGGACTCACGACTGAAGCTTTCTTT. Translated: CASSRGLTTEAFF.

The chain has TRBV15 and TRBJ2-5; 9 nucleotides line up with TRBD2. The DNA end favors TRBJ2-7, so the J call may be wrong. Looked up from germline, CDR1 is LNHNV and CDR2 is YYDKDF (reference sequence). This CDR3 is built from 17 residues. CDR3 nucleotides: TGTGCCACCAGTCCCGATCGCCGGACTAGCGTTCCCTACGAGCAGTACTTC. Protein: CATSPDRRTSVPYEQYF.

V is TRBV28 and J is TRBJ2-7, with 13 positions matching TRBD2. Germline CDR1 and CDR2: MDHEN and SYDVKM. This CDR3 spans 15 amino acids. The ends lost 3 bases at V and 7 bases at J; junction bases unmatched: 6. The CDR3 spells CASSFRTSGSWEQYF. In DNA, the CDR3 is TGTGCCAGCAGTTTTCGGACTAGCGGGAGCTGGGAGCAGTACTTC.

This rearrangement joins TRBV19 to TRBJ2-7, with 8 positions matching TRBD2. This CDR3 region has 14 residues. V gave up 7 bases and J gave up 3 bases; unmatched junction bases: 8. Germline CDR1 and CDR2: LNHDA and SQIVND (reference sequence). The CDR3 DNA is TGTGCCAGTACCCCAGGGGCGGGGGGCTACGAGCAGTACTTC. It encodes CASTPGAGGYEQYF.

The J gene is TRBJ2-7, the V gene TRBV27; TRBD2 matches at 10 bases. CDR3 size: 16 residues. The V gene's germline CDR1 is MNHEY and CDR2 SMNVEV (reference sequence). J gave up 5 bases and V 3 bases, and 10 bases lay outside the gene matches. CDR3 region: CASSFHPAGGPNEQYF. In DNA, the CDR3 is TGTGCCAGCAGTTTCCACCCAGCGGGAGGGCCGAACGAGCAGTACTTC.

J is TRBJ2-1 and V is TRBV11-2; 10 bases fit TRBD1. The V gene's germline CDR1 is SGHAT and CDR2 FQNNGV. V shed 2 bases, J shed 8 bases, and the junction held 12 bases outside the gene matches. The CDR3 is made up of 17 amino acids. The chain's CDR3 is CASSLMGQGTVRDEQFF. The CDR3 region has the DNA TGTGCCAGCAGCTTAATGGGACAGGGGACGGTGAGGGATGAGCAGTTCTTC.

The CDR3 spells CASSYVGVSNQPQHF. Written as DNA, the CDR3 is TGTGCCAGCAGTTACGTAGGTGTGAGCAATCAGCCCCAGCATTTT. The J gene is TRBJ1-5, the V gene TRBV6-6; D is ambiguous. Germline V CDR1 and CDR2: MNHNY, SVGAGI (reference sequence). CDR3 size: 15 residues. V lost 2 bases and J lost 1, with 9 bases in between.